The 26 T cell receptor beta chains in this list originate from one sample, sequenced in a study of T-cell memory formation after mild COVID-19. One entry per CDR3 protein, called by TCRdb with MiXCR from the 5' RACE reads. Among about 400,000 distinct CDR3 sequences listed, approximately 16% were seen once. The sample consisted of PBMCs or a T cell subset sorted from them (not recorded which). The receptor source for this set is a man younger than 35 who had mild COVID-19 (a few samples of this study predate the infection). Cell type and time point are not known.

The CDR3 bases are TGTGCCATCGGGGGGTCGCCATCAGGAAATAATTCACCCCTCCACTTT. Its translation is CAIGGSPSGNNSPLHF. The V call is TRBV10-3, the J call TRBJ1-6; a weak D match, TRBD1 (5 bases). CDR1 and CDR2 (germline): ENHRY, SYGVKD. The CDR3 spans 16 residues. V dropped 8 bases and J dropped 5 bases, with 19 bases sitting between them.

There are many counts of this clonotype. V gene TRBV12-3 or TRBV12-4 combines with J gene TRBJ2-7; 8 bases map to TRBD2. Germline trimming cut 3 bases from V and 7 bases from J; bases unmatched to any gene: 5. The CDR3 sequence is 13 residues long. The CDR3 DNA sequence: TGTGCCAGCAGTTTCGGGGGGGCTCGAGAGCAGTACGTC. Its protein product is CASSFGGAREQYV.

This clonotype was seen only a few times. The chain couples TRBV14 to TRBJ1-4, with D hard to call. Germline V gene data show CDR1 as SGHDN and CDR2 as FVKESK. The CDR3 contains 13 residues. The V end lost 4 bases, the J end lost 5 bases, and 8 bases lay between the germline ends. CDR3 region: CASSRTFNEKLFF. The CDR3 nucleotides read TGTGCCAGCAGCCGGACCTTCAATGAAAAACTGTTTTTT.

The CDR3 sequence is CASSSAGRETQYF. DNA of the CDR3: TGTGCCAGCAGCTCGGCGGGGAGGGAGACCCAGTACTTC. This chain connects TRBV7-9 to TRBJ2-5; D possibly corresponds to TRBD2 (6 bases). CDR1 SEHNR and CDR2 FQNEAQ come from the germline V gene (reference sequence). V lost 4 bases, J lost 5 bases, and 11 bases lay in between. CDR3 length: 13 residues.

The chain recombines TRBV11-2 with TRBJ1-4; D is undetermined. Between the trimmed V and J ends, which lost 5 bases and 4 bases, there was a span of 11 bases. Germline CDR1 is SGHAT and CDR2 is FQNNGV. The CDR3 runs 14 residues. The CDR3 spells CASSGWGGNEKLFF. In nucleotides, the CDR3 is TGTGCCAGCAGCGGGTGGGGTGGTAATGAAAAACTGTTTTTT.

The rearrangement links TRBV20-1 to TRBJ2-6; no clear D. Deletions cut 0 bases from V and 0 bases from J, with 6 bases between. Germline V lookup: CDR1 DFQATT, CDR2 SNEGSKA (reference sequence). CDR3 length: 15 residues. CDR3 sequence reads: CSARDLNSGANVLTF. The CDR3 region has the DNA TGCAGTGCTAGAGATCTAAACTCTGGGGCCAACGTCCTGACTTTC.

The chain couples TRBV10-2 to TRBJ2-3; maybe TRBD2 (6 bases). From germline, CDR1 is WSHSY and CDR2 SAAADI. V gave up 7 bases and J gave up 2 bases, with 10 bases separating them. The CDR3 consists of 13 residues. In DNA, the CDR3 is TGCGCCAGCAATGGGGGGAACACAGATACGCAGTATTTT. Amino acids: CASNGGNTDTQYF.

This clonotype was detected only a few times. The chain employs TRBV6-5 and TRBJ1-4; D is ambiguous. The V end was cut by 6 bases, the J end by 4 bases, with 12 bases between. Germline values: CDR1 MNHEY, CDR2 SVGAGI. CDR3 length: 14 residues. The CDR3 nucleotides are TGTGCCAGCAGGGGATGGGCCATTAATGAAAAACTGTTTTTT. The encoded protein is CASRGWAINEKLFF.

CDR3 region: CASSFGRISTDTQYF. In DNA form, the CDR3 reads TGTGCCAGCAGCTTCGGACGGATTAGCACAGATACGCAGTATTTT. The V call is TRBV7-2, the J call TRBJ2-3; D is unclear. Trimming stripped 3 bases from V and 0 bases from J, with 10 bases between. The CDR3 covers 15 residues. Germline assignment: CDR1 SGHTA and CDR2 FQGNSA.

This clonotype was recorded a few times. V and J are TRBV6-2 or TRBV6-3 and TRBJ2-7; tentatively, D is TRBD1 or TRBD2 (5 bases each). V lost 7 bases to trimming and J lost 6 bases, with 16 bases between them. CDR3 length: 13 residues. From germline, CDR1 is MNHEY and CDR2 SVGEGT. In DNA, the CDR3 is TGTGCCAGCACTCCCGGGACGGCTTCCGAGCAGTACGTC. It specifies CASTPGTASEQYV.

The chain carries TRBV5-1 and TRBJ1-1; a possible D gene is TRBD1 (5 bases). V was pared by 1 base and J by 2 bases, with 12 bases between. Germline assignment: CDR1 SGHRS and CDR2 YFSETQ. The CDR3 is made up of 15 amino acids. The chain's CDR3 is CASSLQRGGNTEAFF. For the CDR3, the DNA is TGCGCCAGCAGCTTGCAACGGGGGGGAAACACTGAAGCTTTCTTT.

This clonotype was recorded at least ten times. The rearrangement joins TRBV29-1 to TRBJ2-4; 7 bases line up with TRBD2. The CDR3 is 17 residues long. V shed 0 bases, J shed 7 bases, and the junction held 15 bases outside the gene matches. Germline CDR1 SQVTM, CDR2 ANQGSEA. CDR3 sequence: CSVEDPRAGVSRNIQYF. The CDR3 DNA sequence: TGCAGCGTTGAAGATCCGCGTGCGGGAGTTTCAAGGAACATTCAGTACTTC.

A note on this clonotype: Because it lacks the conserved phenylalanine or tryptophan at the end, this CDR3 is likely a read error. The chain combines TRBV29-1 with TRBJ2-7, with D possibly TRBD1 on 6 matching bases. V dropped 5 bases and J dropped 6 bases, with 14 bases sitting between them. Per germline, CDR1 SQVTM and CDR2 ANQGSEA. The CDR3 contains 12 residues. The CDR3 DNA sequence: TGCAGCGTTCTCGGGGACATTTCCGAGCAGTACTTA. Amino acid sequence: CSVLGDISEQYL.

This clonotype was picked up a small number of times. CDR3 sequence: CASSQEPGPASYEQYF. The CDR3 DNA sequence: TGCGCCAGCAGCCAAGAACCAGGGCCGGCCTCTTACGAGCAGTACTTC. This sequence joins TRBV4-3 and TRBJ2-7; D is perhaps TRBD1 (5 bases). The CDR3 length is 16 residues. Trimming took off 0 bases at V and 4 bases at J, with 16 bases between the two ends. Germline CDR1 reads LGHNA; CDR2 reads YSLEER.

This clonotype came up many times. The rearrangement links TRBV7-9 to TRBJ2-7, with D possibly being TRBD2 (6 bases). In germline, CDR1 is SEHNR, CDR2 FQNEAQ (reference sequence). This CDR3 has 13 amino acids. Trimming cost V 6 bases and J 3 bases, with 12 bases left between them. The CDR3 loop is CASSRAGIYEQYV. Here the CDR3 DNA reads TGTGCCAGCAGTCGTGCGGGGATCTACGAGCAGTACGTC.

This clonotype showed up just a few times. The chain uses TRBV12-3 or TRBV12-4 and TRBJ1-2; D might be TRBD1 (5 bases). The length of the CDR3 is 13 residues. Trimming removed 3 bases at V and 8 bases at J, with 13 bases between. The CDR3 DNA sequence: TGTGCCAGCAGTTTTTCGGGGACGGAGGGCTACACCTTC. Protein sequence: CASSFSGTEGYTF.

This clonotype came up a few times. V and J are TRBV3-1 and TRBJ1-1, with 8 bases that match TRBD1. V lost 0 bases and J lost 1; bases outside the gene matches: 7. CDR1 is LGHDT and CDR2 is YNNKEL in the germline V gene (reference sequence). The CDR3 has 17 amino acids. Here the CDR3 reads CASSQESGQEGNTEAFF. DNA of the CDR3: TGTGCCAGCAGCCAAGAGTCGGGACAGGAGGGGAACACTGAAGCTTTCTTT.

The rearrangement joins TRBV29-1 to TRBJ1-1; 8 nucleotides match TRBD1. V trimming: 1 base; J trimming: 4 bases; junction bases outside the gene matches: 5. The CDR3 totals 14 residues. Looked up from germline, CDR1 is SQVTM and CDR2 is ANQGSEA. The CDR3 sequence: CSVEGQGWSTEAFF. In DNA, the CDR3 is TGCAGCGTTGAAGGACAGGGGTGGAGCACTGAAGCTTTCTTT.

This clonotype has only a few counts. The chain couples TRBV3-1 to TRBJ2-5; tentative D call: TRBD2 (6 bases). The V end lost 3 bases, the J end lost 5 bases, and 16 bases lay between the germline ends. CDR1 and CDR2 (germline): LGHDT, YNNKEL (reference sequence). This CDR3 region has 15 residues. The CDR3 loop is CASSQTYNSGETQYF. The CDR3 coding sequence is TGTGCCAGCAGCCAGACCTACAACAGCGGGGAGACCCAGTACTTC.

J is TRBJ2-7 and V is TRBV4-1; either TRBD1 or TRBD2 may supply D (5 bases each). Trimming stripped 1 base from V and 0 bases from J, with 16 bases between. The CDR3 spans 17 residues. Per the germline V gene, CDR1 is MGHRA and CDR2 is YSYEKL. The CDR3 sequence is CASSQGVGDSSSYEQYF. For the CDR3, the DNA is TGCGCCAGCAGCCAAGGGGTGGGGGATTCGAGCTCCTACGAGCAGTACTTC.

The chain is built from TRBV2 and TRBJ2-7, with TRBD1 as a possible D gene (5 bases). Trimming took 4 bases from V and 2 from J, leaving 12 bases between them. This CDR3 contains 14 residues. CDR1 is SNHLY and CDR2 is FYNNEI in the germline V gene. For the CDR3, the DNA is TGTGCCAGCAGTGGGCGGACAACTCCCTACGAGCAGTACTTC. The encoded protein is CASSGRTTPYEQYF.

CDR3 sequence: CASRLITLVVTEAFF. The CDR3 DNA follows: TGTGCAAGTCGCTTAATTACGTTGGTGGTCACTGAAGCTTTCTTT. This rearrangement joins TRBV12-2 to TRBJ1-1. TRBV12-2 is a known pseudogene. CDR3 length: 15 amino acids.

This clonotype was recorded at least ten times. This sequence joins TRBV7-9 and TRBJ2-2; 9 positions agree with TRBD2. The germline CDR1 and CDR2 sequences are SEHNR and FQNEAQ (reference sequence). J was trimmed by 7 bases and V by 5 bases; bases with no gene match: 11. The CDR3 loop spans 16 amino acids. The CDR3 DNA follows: TGTGCCAGCAGCCCTCCCCGGGCGGGAGGGAACGGGGAGCTGTTTTTT. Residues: CASSPPRAGGNGELFF.

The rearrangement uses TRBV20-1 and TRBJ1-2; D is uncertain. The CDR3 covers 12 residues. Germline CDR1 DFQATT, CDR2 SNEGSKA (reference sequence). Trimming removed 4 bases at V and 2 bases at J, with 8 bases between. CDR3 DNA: TGCAGTGCTATTACCGCGAACTATGGCTACACCTTC. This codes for CSAITANYGYTF.

The CDR3 region is CASSRNRDGEAFF. CDR3 coding DNA: TGCGCCAGCAGCCGGAACAGGGATGGGGAAGCTTTCTTT. The rearrangement uses TRBV5-1 and TRBJ1-1; D is possibly TRBD1 (6 bases). Germline values: CDR1 SGHRS, CDR2 YFSETQ. This CDR3 contains 13 residues. V gave up 4 bases and J gave up 8 bases, with 15 bases separating them. The full variable domain, rest sourced from reference TRBV5-1 and TRBJ1-1, is KAGVTQTPRYLIKTRGQQVTLSCSPISGHRSVSWYQQTPGQGLQFLFEYFSETQRNKGNFPGRFSGRQFSNSRSEMNVSTLELGDSALYLCASSRNRDGEAFFGQGTRLTVV.

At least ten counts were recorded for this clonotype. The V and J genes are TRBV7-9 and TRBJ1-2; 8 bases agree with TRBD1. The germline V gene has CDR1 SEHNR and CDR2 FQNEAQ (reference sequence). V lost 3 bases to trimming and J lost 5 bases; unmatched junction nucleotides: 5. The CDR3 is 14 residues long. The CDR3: CASSFTGGDYGYTF. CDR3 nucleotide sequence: TGTGCCAGCAGCTTCACAGGGGGAGATTATGGCTACACCTTC.